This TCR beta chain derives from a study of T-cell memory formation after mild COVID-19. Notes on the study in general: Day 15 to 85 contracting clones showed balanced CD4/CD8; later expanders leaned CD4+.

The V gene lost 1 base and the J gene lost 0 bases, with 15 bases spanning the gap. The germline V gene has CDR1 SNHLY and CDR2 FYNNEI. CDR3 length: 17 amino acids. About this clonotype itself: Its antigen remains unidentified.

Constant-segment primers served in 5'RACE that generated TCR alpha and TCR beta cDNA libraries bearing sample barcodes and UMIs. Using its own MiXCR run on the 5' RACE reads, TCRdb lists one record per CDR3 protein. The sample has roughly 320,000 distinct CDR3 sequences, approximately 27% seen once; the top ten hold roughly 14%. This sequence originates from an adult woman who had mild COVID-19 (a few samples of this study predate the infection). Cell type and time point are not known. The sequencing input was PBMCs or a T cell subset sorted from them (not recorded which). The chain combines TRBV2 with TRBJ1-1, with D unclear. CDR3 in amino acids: CASSEGIRIYLNTEAFF. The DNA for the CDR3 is TGTGCCAGCAGTGAAGGCATCAGGATTTATTTGAACACTGAAGCTTTCTTT.